This T cell receptor beta chain was recorded in a study of cytomegalovirus exposure and HLA in healthy donors. This clone has just a few counts. What it binds is unknown. General observations from the study: The study designated 150 to 200 TCR beta chains cytomegalovirus-associated.

CDR1 is SEHNR, CDR2 FQNEAQ, per germline (reference sequence). CDR3 length: 13 residues. The ends were cut back, 5 bases at V and 7 bases at J, with 11 bases in the middle. The PCR contained 60 Vbeta and 13 Jbeta primers. Clones were read by immunoSEQ multiplex PCR, and TCRdb kept only the in-frame ones, dropping some. The data show some 36,000 clones, nearly 70% seen once. The chain combines TRBV7-9 with TRBJ1-4; D unresolved. The sequence was collected from a man in his thirties or forties in good health and CMV-seronegative. Specimen: PBMCs. In DNA, the CDR3 is TGTGCCAGCAGCCCACGGCGGGTTGAAAAACTGTTTTTT. Translating it yields CASSPRRVEKLFF.